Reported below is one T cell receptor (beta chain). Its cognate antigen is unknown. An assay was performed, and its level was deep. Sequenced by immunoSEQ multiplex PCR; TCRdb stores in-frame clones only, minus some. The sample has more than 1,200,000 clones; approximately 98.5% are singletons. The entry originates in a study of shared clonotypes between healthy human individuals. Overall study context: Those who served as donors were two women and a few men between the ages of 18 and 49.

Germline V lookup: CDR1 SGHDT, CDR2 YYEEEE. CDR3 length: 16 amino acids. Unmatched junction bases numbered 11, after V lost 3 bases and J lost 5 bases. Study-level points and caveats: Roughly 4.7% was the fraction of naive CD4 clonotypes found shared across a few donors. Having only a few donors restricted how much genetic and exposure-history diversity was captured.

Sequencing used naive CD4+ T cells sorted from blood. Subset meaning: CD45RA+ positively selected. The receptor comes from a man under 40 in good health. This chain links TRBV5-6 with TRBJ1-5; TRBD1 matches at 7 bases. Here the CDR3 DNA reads TGTGCCAGCAGCTCCTGGGGGCCAGGGGGGCATCAGCCCCAGCATTTT. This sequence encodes CASSSWGPGGHQPQHF. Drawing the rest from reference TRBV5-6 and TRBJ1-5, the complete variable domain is DAGVTQSPTHLIKTRGQQVTLRCSPKSGHDTVSWYQQALGQGPQFIFQYYEEEERQRGNFPDRFSGHQFPNYSSELNVNALLLGDSALYLCASSSWGPGGHQPQHFGDGTRLSIL.